The 12 T cell receptor beta chains reported below all come from one sample, sequenced in a study of blood T cell repertoires in COVID-19. The protocol was immunoSEQ multiplex PCR, while the TCRdb copy is restricted to in-frame clones and leaves out a portion. The data contain 55,000 to 65,000 clones, roughly 80% of them singletons. The sequenced sample was peripheral blood. Receptors were obtained from a man aged 60 to 69 with acute or convalescent COVID-19.

The chain carries TRBV5-1 and TRBJ2-3; D remains ambiguous. CDR3 length: 14 residues. Germline CDR1 SGHRS, CDR2 YFSETQ. Trimming cost V 1 base and J 3 bases, with 9 bases left between them. CDR3 in DNA: TGCGCCAGCAGCTTGTCCGCCCAGACAGATACGCAGTATTTT. The encoded protein is CASSLSAQTDTQYF.

The chain recombines TRBV6-5 with TRBJ1-6, with D perhaps matching TRBD1 (6 bases). This CDR3 spans 14 amino acids. Germline CDR1 and CDR2: MNHEY and SVGAGI. V lost 7 bases, J lost 0 bases, and 7 bases lay in between. Written as DNA, the CDR3 is TGTGCCAGCACCAGGGGCTCCTATAATTCACCCCTCCACTTT. This encodes CASTRGSYNSPLHF.

This chain uses TRBV4-1 with TRBJ1-4; 10 nucleotides align to TRBD1. The CDR3 has 16 amino acids. Germline CDR1 MGHRA, CDR2 YSYEKL. With 4 bases clipped from V and 8 bases from J, the junction kept 10 bases outside the gene matches. The CDR3 protein is CASSLGSGQGREKLFF. In nucleotides, the CDR3 is TGCGCCAGCAGCCTCGGATCGGGACAGGGGAGGGAAAAACTGTTTTTT.

The chain links TRBV18 to TRBJ1-2; TRBD1 might be the D (5 bases). CDR1 and CDR2 (germline): KGHSH, LQKENI. The CDR3 is made up of 17 amino acids. Trimming removed 2 bases at V and 2 bases at J, with 18 bases between. The DNA of the CDR3 is TGTGCCAGCTCACCAACGAGCGGGCCTCAGGGCAACTATGGCTACACCTTC. Amino acid sequence: CASSPTSGPQGNYGYTF.

This clone has just one count. The chain carries TRBV30 and TRBJ1-6; D not certain. The CDR3 loop spans 17 amino acids. In germline, CDR1 is GTSNPN, CDR2 SVGIG (reference sequence). V lost 0 bases and J lost 7, with 19 bases in between. DNA for the CDR3: TGTGCCTGGAGTGTCATCCGGGCAGGTAGGAGGAATTCACCCCTCCACTTT. This encodes CAWSVIRAGRRNSPLHF.

The chain links TRBV18 to TRBJ2-1; TRBD1 matches 11 bases. CDR3 size: 15 residues. In germline, CDR1 is KGHSH, CDR2 LQKENI. J lost 7 bases, V lost 0 bases, and 2 bases had no gene match. As DNA, the CDR3 is TGTGCCAGCTCACCACCGGACAGGGGGCTGAATGAGCAGTTCTTC. The encoded protein is CASSPPDRGLNEQFF.

The chain carries TRBV5-1 and TRBJ2-1; 7 nucleotides align to TRBD1. Germline V lookup: CDR1 SGHRS, CDR2 YFSETQ. The CDR3 totals 15 residues. V shed 0 bases, J shed 2 bases, and the junction held 2 bases outside the gene matches. In DNA form, the CDR3 reads TGCGCCAGCAGCTTGGACGGGACAGCCTACAATGAGCAGTTCTTC. It codes for CASSLDGTAYNEQFF.

This clone was recorded once. The V and J genes are TRBV5-1 and TRBJ2-1; TRBD2 aligns across 11 bases. V lost 3 bases and J lost 2; bases outside the gene matches: 4. Germline V CDR1 and CDR2: SGHRS, YFSETQ. CDR3 length: 16 amino acids. CDR3 residues: CASSSDSGGAYNEQFF. The CDR3 DNA is TGCGCCAGCAGCTCCGATAGCGGGGGGGCCTACAATGAGCAGTTCTTC.

This sequence joins TRBV5-5 and TRBJ2-7; possible D gene TRBD2, 5 bases. The CDR3 has 17 residues. The V end was cut by 3 bases, the J end by 3 bases, with 22 bases between. Per the germline V gene, CDR1 is SGHKS and CDR2 is YYEKEE (reference sequence). The CDR3 region is CASSSSLTGSASYEQYF. The CDR3 DNA is TGTGCCAGCAGCTCCTCCTTGACGGGGTCAGCGAGCTACGAGCAGTACTTC. The full variable domain, with the rest looked up from reference TRBV5-5 and TRBJ2-7, is DAGVTQSPTHLIKTRGQQVTLRCSPISGHKSVSWYQQVLGQGPQFIFQYYEKEERGRGNFPDRFSARQFPNYSSELNVNALLLGDSALYLCASSSSLTGSASYEQYFGPGTRLTVT.

The chain links TRBV27 to TRBJ1-2, with 10 bases fitting TRBD1. Per the germline V gene, CDR1 is MNHEY and CDR2 is SMNVEV (reference sequence). CDR3 length equals 18 residues. The V segment lost 2 bases and the J segment 3 bases; nucleotides outside the gene matches: 12. CDR3 protein: CASSLEFGGTGDYYGYTF. The CDR3 region has the DNA TGTGCCAGCAGTTTAGAATTTGGGGGGACAGGGGACTACTATGGCTACACCTTC.

The chain links TRBV5-4 to TRBJ2-7, with TRBD2 as a possible D gene (7 bases). Trimming removed 0 bases at V and 0 bases at J, with 10 bases between. The germline CDR1 and CDR2 sequences are SGHNT and YYREEE (reference sequence). CDR3 size: 15 residues. This CDR3 reads CASSLERGGSYEQYF. CDR3 coding DNA: TGTGCCAGCAGCTTGGAAAGGGGGGGCTCCTACGAGCAGTACTTC.

The rearrangement joins TRBV27 to TRBJ2-2; 8 positions match TRBD1. The length of the CDR3 is 14 residues. V trimming: 6 bases; J trimming: 7 bases; junction bases outside the gene matches: 7. In germline, CDR1 is MNHEY, CDR2 SMNVEV (reference sequence). For the CDR3, the DNA is TGTGCCAGCAGGACAGGGGAAAGCTTCGGGGAGCTGTTTTTT. This translates into CASRTGESFGELFF.